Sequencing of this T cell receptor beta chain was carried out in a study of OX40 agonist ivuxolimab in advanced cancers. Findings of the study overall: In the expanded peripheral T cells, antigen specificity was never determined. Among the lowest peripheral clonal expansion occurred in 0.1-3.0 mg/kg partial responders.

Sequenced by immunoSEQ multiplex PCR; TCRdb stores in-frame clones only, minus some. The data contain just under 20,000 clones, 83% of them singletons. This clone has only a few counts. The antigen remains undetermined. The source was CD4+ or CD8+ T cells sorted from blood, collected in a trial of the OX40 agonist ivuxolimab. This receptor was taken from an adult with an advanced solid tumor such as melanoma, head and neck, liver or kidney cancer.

For the CDR3, the DNA is TGCGCCAGCAGTGATTACACCGGGGAGCTGTTTTTT. The encoded protein is CASSDYTGELFF. This chain joins TRBV10-1 and TRBJ2-2; no definite D call. CDR1 and CDR2 (germline): WNHNN, SYGVQD (reference sequence). The length of the CDR3 is 12 residues. Trimming cost V 3 bases and J 3 bases, with 2 bases left between them.